This TCR beta chain was recovered during a study of blood T cell repertoires in COVID-19. On the study more broadly: Some COVID-19 samples were acute and others convalescent; all came from the United States, Italy and Spain. T cells, B-cell-depleted T cells, or PBMCs provided the cDNA or gDNA that served as material.

This CDR3 has 13 amino acids. The V gene's germline CDR1 is GTSNPN and CDR2 SVGIG (reference sequence). The V gene end was trimmed by 4 bases and the J gene end by 3 bases; junction bases not matched to a gene: 2. TCRdb keeps only in-frame clones here, not all; method: immunoSEQ multiplex PCR. In the table there are 200,000 to 250,000 clones, roughly 90% of which are singletons. The gene calls are TRBV30 and TRBJ1-5; 8 bases are a match to TRBD1. The source of this sequence is a woman in her sixties or seventies with acute or convalescent COVID-19. Sequencing was carried out using peripheral blood. CDR3 residues: CAWNRGTNQPQHF. The CDR3, as DNA: TGTGCCTGGAACAGGGGGACCAATCAGCCCCAGCATTTT.